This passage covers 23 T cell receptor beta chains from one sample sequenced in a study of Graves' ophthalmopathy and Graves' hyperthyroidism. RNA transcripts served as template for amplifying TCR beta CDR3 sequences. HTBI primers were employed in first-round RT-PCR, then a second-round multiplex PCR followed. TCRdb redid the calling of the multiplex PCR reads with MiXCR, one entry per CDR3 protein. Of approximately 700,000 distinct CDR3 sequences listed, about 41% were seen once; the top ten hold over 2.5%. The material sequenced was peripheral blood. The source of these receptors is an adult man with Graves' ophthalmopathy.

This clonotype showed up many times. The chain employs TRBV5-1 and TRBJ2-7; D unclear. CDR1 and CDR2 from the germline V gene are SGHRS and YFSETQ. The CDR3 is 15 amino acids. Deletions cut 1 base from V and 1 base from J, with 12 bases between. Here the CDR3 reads CASSLSPQASYEQYF. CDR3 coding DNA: TGCGCCAGCAGCTTGTCTCCCCAGGCTTCCTACGAGCAGTACTTC. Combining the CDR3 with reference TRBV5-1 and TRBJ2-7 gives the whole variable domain KAGVTQTPRYLIKTRGQQVTLSCSPISGHRSVSWYQQTPGQGLQFLFEYFSETQRNKGNFPGRFSGRQFSNSRSEMNVSTLELGDSALYLCASSLSPQASYEQYFGPGTRLTVT.

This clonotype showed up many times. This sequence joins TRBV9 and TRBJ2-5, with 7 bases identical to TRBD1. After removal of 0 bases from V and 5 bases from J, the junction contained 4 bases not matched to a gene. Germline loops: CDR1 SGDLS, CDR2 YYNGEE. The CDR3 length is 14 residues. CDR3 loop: CASSVGQGVETQYF. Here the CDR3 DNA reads TGTGCCAGCAGCGTAGGTCAGGGGGTCGAGACCCAGTACTTC.

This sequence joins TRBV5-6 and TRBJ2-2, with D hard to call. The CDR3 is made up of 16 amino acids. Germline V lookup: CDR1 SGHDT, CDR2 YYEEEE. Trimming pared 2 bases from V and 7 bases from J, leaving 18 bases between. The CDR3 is CASSLTGSGRSGELFF. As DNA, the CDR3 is TGTGCCAGCAGCTTAACCGGATCTGGACGCAGCGGGGAGCTGTTTTTT.

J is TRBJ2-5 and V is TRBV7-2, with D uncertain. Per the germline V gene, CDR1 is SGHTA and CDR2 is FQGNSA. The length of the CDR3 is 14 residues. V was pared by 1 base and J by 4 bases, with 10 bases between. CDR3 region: CASSLGEARETQYF. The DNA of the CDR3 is TGTGCCAGCAGCTTAGGAGAGGCGCGAGAGACCCAGTACTTC. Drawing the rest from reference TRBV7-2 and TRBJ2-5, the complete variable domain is GAGVSQSPSNKVTEKGKDVELRCDPISGHTALYWYRQSLGQGLEFLIYFQGNSAPDKSGLPSDRFSAERTGGSVSTLTIQRTQQEDSAVYLCASSLGEARETQYFGPGTRLLVL.

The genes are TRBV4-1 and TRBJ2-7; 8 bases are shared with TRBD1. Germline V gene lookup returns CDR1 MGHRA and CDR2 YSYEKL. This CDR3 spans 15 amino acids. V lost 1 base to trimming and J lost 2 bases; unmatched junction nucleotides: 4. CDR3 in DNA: TGCGCCAGCAGCCAAGGGCAGGGGGCCGCCTACGAGCAGTACTTC. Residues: CASSQGQGAAYEQYF.

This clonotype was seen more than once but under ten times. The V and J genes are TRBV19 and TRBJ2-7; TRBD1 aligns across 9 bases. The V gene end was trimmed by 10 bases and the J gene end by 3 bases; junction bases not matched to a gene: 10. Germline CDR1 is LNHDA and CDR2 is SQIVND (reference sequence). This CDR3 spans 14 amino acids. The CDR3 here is CATSGTGSFYEQYF. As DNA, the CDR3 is TGTGCCACCTCCGGGACAGGGTCTTTCTACGAGCAGTACTTC.

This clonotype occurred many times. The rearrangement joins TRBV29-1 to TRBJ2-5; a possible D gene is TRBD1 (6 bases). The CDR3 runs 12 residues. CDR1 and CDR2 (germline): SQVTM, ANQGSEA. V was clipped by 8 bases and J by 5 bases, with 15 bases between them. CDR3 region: CSTTGPEETQYF. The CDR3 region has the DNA TGCAGCACGACAGGCCCCGAGGAGACCCAGTACTTC.

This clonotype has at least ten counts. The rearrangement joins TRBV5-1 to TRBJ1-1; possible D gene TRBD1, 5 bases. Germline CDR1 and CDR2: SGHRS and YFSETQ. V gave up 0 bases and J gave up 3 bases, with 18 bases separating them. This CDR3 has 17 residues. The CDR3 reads CASSLAESGRLDTEAFF. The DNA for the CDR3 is TGCGCCAGCAGCTTGGCCGAGTCAGGGAGGTTGGACACTGAAGCTTTCTTT.

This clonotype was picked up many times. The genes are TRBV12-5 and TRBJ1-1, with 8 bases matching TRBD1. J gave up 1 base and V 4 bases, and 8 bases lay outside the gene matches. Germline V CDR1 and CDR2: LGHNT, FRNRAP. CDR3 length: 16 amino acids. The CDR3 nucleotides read TGTGCTAGTGGTTATGGACAGGGCGGTGCGAACACTGAAGCTTTCTTT. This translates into CASGYGQGGANTEAFF.

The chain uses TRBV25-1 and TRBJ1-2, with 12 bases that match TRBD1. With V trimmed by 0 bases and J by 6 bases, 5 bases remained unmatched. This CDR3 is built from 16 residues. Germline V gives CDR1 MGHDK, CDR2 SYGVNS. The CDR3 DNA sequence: TGTGCCAGCAGTGAATATTGGGACAGGGGGCACGATGGCTACACCTTC. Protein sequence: CASSEYWDRGHDGYTF.

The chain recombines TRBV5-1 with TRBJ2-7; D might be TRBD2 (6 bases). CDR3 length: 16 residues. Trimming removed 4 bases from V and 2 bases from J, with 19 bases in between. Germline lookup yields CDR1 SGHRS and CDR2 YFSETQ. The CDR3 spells CASSTGDVGRAYEQYF. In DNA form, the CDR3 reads TGCGCCAGCAGCACGGGAGATGTAGGGCGGGCCTACGAGCAGTACTTC.

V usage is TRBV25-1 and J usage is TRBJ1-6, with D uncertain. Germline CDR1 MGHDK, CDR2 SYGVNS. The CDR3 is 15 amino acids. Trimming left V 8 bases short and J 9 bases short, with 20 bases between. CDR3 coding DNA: TGTGCCAGCTTAGGTAATGGGTACTCCGCTTCACCCCTCCACTTT. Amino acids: CASLGNGYSASPLHF.

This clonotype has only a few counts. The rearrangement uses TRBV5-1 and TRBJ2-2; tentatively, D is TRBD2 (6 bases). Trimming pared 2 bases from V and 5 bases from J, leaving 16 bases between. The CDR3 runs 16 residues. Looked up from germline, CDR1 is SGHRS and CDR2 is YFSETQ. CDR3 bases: TGCGCCAGCAGCTTAACTCCGGGACTCACGACCGGGGAGCTGTTTTTT. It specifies CASSLTPGLTTGELFF. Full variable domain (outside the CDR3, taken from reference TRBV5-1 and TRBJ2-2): KAGVTQTPRYLIKTRGQQVTLSCSPISGHRSVSWYQQTPGQGLQFLFEYFSETQRNKGNFPGRFSGRQFSNSRSEMNVSTLELGDSALYLCASSLTPGLTTGELFFGEGSRLTVL.

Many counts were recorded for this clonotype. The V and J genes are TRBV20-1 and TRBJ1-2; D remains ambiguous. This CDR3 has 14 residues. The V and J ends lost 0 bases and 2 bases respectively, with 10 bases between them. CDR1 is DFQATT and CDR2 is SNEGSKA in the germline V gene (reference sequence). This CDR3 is CSARDRAANYGYTF. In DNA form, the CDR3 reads TGCAGTGCTAGAGATAGGGCGGCGAACTATGGCTACACCTTC.

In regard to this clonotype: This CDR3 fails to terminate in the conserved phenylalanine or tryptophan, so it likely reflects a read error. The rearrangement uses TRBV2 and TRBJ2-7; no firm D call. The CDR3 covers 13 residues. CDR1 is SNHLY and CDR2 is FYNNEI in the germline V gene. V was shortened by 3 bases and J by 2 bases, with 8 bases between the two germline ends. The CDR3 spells CASSEGRAYEQYL. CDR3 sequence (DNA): TGTGCCAGCAGTGAGGGTAGAGCCTACGAGCAGTACCTC.

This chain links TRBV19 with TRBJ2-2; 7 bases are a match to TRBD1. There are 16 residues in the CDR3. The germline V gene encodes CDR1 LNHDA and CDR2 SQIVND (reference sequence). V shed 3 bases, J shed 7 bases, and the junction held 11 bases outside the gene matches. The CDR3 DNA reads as TGTGCCAGTAGTATTTATCGGACAGGTTCTAACGGGGAGCTGTTTTTT. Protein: CASSIYRTGSNGELFF.

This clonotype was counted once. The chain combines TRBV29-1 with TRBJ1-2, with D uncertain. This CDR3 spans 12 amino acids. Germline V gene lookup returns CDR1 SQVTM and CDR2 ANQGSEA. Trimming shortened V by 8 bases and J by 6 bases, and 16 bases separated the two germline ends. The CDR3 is CSSRTGRDGYTF. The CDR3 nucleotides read TGCAGCTCCCGGACGGGGAGGGATGGCTACACCTTC.

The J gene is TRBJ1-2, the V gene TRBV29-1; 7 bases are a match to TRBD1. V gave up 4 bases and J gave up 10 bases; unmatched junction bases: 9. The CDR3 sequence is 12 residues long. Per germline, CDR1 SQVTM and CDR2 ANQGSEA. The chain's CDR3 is CSVGGRGDVYTF. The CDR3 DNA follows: TGCAGCGTTGGTGGCAGGGGGGATGTCTACACCTTC.

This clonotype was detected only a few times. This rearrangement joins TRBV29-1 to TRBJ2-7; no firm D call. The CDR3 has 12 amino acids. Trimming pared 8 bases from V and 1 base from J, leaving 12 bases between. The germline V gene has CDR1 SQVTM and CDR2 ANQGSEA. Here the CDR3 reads CSHAAGSYEQYF. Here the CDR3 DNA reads TGCAGCCACGCAGCTGGTTCCTACGAGCAGTACTTC.

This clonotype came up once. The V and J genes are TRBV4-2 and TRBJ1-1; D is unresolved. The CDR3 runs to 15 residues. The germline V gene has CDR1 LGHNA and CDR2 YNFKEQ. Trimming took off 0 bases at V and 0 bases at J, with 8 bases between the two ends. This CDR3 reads CASSQDRVMNTEAFF. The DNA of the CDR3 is TGTGCCAGCAGCCAAGATAGAGTCATGAACACTGAAGCTTTCTTT.

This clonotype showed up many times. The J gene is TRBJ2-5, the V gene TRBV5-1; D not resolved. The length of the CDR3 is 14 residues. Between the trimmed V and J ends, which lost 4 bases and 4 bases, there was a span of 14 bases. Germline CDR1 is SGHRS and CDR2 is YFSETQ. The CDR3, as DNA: TGCGCCAGCAGCCCGTACGGGTTGGGAGAGACCCAGTACTTC. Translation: CASSPYGLGETQYF.

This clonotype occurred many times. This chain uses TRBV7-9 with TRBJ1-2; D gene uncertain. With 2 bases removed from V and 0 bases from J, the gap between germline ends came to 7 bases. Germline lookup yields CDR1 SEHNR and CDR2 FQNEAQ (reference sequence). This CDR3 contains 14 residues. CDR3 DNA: TGTGCCAGCAGCTTATCTGCGTCTAACTATGGCTACACCTTC. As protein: CASSLSASNYGYTF.

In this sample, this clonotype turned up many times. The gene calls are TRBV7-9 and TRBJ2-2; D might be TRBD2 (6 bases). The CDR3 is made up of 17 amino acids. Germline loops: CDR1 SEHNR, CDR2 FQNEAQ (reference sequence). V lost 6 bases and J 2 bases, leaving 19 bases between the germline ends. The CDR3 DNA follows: TGTGCCAGCAGAATCCGGGGAGGACGACAAAACACCGGGGAGCTGTTTTTT. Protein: CASRIRGGRQNTGELFF.